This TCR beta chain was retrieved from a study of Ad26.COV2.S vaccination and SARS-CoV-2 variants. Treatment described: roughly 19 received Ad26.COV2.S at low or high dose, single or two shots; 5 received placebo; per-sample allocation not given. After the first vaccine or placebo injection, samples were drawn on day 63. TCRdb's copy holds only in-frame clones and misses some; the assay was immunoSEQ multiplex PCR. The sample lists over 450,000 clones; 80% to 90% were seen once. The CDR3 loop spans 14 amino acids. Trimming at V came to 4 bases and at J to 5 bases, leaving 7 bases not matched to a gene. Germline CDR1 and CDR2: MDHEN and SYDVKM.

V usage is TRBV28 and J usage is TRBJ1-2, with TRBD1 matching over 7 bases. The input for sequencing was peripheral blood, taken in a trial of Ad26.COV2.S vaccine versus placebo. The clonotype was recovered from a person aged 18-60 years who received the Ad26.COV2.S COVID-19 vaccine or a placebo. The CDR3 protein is CASSSGTGAYGYTF. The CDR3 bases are TGTGCCAGCAGTTCCGGAACAGGGGCATATGGCTACACCTTC.